Sequencing of this T cell receptor (beta chain) was carried out in a study of lymphopenia after photon versus proton radiotherapy. Study-level findings and limits: Only patients who died were analyzed for survival; proton advantage is unproven.

Clones were sequenced by immunoSEQ multiplex PCR, and TCRdb holds only the in-frame ones, with some missing. Here the sample spans 35,000 to 40,000 clones, about 85% being singletons. Worth noting for this clone: Its specificity is unknown.

The CDR3 extends over 13 amino acids. Germline values: CDR1 MRHNA, CDR2 SNTAGT. With 9 bases removed from V and 0 bases from J, the gap between germline ends came to 9 bases. Sample: peripheral blood, taken from a patient treated with photon-based radiotherapy. The chain carries TRBV6-4 and TRBJ1-5, with D tentatively TRBD1 (6 bases). The TCR originated in a man aged 50 or older with gastric cancer. CDR3 DNA sequence: TGTGCCAGACAGGGTTATAGCAATCAGCCCCAGCATTTT. Its protein is CARQGYSNQPQHF.